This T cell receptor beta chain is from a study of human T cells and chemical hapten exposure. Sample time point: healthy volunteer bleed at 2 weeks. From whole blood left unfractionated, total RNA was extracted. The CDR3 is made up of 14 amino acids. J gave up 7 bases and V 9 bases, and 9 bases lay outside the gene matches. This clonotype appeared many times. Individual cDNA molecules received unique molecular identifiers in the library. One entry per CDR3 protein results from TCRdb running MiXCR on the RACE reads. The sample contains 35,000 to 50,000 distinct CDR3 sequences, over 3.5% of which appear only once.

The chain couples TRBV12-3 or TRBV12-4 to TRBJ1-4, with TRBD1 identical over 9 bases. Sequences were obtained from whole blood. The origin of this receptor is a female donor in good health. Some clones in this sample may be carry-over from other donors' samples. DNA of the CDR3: TGTGCCAGGTTGGACAGGGGAAAACGTGAAAAACTGTTTTTT. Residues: CARLDRGKREKLFF.